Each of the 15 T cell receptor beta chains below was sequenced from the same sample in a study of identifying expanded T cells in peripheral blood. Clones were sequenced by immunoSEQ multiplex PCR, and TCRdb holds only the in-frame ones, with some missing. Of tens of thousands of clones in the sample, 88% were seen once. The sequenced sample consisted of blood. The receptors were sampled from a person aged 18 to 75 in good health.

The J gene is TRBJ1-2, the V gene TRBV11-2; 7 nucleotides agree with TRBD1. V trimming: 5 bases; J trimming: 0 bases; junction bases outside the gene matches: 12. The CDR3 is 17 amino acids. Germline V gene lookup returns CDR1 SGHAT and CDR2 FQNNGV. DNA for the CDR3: TGTGCCAGCAGCCCCCCCACGTCCGACAGGGCTAACTATGGCTACACCTTC. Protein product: CASSPPTSDRANYGYTF.

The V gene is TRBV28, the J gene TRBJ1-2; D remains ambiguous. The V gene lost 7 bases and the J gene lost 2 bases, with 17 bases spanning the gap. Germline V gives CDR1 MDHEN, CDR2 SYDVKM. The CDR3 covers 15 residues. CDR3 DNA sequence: TGTGCCAGCACCGGAGACTACCGCCCCAACTATGGCTACACCTTC. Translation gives CASTGDYRPNYGYTF.

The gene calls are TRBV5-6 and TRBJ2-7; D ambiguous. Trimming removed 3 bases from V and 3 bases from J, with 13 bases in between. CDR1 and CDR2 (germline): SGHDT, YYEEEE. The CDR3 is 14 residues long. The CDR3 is CASSSDLNVYEQYF. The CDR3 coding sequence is TGTGCCAGCAGCTCGGACCTAAACGTCTACGAGCAGTACTTC.

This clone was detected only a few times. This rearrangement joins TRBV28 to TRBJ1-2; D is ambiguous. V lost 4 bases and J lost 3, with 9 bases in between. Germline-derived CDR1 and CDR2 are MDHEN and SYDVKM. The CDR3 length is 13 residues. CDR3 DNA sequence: TGTGCCAGCAGTTCGACATTGTACTATGGCTACACCTTC. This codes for CASSSTLYYGYTF.

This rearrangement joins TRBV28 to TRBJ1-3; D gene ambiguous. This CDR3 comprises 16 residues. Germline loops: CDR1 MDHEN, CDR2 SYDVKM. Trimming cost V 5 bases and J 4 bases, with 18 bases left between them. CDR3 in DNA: TGTGCCAGCAGTCCCCCTGGAGGGTTGGGGGGAAACACCATATATTTT. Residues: CASSPPGGLGGNTIYF.

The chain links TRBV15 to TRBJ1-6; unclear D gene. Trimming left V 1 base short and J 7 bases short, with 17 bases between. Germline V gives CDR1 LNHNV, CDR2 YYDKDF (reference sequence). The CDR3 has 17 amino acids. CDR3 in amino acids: CATSRVVLGFSNSPLHF. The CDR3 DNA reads TGTGCCACCAGCAGAGTGGTTCTGGGGTTCTCGAATTCACCCCTCCACTTT. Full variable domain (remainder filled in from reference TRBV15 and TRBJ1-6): DAMVIQNPRYQVTQFGKPVTLSCSQTLNHNVMYWYQQKSSQAPKLLFHYYDKDFNNEADTPDNFQSRRPNTSFCFLDIRSPGLGDTAMYLCATSRVVLGFSNSPLHFGNGTRLTVT.

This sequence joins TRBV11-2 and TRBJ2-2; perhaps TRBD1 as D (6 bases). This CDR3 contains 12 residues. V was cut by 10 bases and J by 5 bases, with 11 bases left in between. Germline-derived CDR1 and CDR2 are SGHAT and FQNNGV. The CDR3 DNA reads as TGTGCCACTGTGAGGGGGACCGGGGAGCTGTTTTTT. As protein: CATVRGTGELFF.

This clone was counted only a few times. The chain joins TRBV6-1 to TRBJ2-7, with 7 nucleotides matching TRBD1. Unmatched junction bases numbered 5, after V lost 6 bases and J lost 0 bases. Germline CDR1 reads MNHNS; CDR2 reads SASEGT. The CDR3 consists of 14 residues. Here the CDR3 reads CASRRTGNSYEQYF. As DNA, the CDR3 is TGTGCCAGCAGAAGGACAGGAAACTCCTACGAGCAGTACTTC.

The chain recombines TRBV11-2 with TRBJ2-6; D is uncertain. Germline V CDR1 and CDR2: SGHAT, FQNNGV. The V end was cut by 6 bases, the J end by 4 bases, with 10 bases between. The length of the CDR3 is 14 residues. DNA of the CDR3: TGTGCCAGCAGACTTATGCCGGGGGCCAACGTCCTGACTTTC. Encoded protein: CASRLMPGANVLTF.

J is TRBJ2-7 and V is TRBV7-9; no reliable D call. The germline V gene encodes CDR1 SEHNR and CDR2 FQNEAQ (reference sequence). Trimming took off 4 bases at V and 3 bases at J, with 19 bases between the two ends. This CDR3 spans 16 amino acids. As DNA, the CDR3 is TGTGCCAGCAGCTCCGAGTCTCCCGAACAAGGCTACGAGCAGTACTTC. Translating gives CASSSESPEQGYEQYF. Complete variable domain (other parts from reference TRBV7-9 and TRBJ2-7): DTGVSQNPRHKITKRGQNVTFRCDPISEHNRLYWYRQTLGQGPEFLTYFQNEAQLEKSRLLSDRFSAERPKGSFSTLEIQRTEQGDSAMYLCASSSESPEQGYEQYFGPGTRLTVT.

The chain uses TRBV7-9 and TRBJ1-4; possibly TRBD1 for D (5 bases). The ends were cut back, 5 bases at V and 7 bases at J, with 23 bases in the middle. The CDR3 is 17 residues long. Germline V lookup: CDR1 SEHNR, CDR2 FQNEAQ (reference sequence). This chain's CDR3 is CASSLGESTGGGEKLFF. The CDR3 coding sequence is TGTGCCAGCAGCCTCGGAGAATCAACAGGAGGAGGTGAAAAACTGTTTTTT.

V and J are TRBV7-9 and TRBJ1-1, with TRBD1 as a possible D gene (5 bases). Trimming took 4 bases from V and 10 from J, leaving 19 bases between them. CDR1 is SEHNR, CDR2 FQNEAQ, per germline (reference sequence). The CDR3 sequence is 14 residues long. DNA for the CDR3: TGTGCCAGCAGCTCCGGGGCGGGCGGTTTGATAGCTTTCTTT. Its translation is CASSSGAGGLIAFF.

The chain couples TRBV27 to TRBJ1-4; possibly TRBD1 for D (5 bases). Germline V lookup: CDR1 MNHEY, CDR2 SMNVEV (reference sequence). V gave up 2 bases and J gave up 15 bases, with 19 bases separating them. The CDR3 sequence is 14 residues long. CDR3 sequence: CASSLGLRGTEVFF. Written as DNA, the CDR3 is TGTGCCAGCAGTTTAGGTTTGCGTGGGACGGAAGTGTTTTTT.

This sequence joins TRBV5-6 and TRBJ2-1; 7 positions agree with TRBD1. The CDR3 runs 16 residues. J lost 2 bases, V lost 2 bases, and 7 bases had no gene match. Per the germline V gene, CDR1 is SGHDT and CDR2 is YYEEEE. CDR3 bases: TGTGCCAGCAGCTTAACAGGGGTGATCGCCTACAATGAGCAGTTCTTC. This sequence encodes CASSLTGVIAYNEQFF.

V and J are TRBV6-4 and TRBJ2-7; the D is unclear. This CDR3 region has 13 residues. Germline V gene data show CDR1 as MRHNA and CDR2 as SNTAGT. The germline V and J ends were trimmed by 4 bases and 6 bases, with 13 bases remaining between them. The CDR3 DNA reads TGTGCCAGCAGTGCGGGTCCCTCCGCCGAGCAGTACTTC. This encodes CASSAGPSAEQYF.